The 21 T cell receptor beta chains below were found in one sample sequenced in a study of graft-versus-host responses after intestinal transplantation. No antigen is known for these receptors. Sequencing used immunoSEQ multiplex PCR; TCRdb keeps in-frame clones, though not all of them. The data show around 95,000 clones, roughly 84% seen once. The starting material was unstimulated CD4+ T cells sorted from spleen or lymph node cells, obtained before transplant. The receptors originated from a human donor who was the organ donor for an intestinal transplant.

In its sample, this clone was seen once. The rearrangement links TRBV18 to TRBJ1-4; weak D call: TRBD1 (6 bases). The germline CDR1 and CDR2 sequences are KGHSH and LQKENI. V gave up 2 bases and J gave up 2 bases, with 9 bases separating them. This CDR3 contains 15 residues. As DNA, the CDR3 is TGTGCCAGCTCACCATCCGGGGGCACTAATGAAAAACTGTTTTTT. Translating gives CASSPSGGTNEKLFF.

The chain uses TRBV6-5 and TRBJ2-2; no firm D call. The CDR3 consists of 16 residues. Trimming took off 2 bases at V and 2 bases at J, with 12 bases between the two ends. CDR1 is MNHEY, CDR2 SVGAGI, per germline. CDR3 residues: CASSYVRLINTGELFF. In DNA form, the CDR3 reads TGTGCCAGCAGTTACGTACGGCTTATCAACACCGGGGAGCTGTTTTTT.

V and J are TRBV28 and TRBJ1-1; no clear D. V lost 2 bases to trimming and J lost 10 bases, with 11 bases between them. The CDR3 is 12 residues long. The V gene's germline CDR1 is MDHEN and CDR2 SYDVKM. The CDR3, as DNA: TGTGCCAGCAGTTTAGGCCCACATAGAGCTTTCTTT. Its protein is CASSLGPHRAFF.

This clone has just a few counts. This chain connects TRBV19 to TRBJ1-5; the D gene is possibly TRBD1 (5 bases). Trimming stripped 3 bases from V and 4 bases from J, with 10 bases between. Looked up from germline, CDR1 is LNHDA and CDR2 is SQIVND (reference sequence). The CDR3 runs to 14 residues. In DNA form, the CDR3 reads TGTGCCAGTAGTATTCGAGAGGGGAATCAGCCCCAGCATTTT. Translated: CASSIREGNQPQHF. The full variable domain, rest sourced from reference TRBV19 and TRBJ1-5, is DGGITQSPKYLFRKEGQNVTLSCEQNLNHDAMYWYRQDPGQGLRLIYYSQIVNDFQKGDIAEGYSVSREKKESFPLTVTSAQKNPTAFYLCASSIREGNQPQHFGDGTRLSIL.

The chain has TRBV5-1 and TRBJ2-3, with 9 bases that match TRBD1. J lost 1 base, V lost 4 bases, and 4 bases had no gene match. CDR1 is SGHRS and CDR2 is YFSETQ in the germline V gene. This CDR3 has 15 residues. The CDR3 bases are TGCGCCAGCAGCATGGACAGGGGTCGCACAGATACGCAGTATTTT. Protein sequence: CASSMDRGRTDTQYF. The complete variable domain, with remaining parts taken from reference TRBV5-1 and TRBJ2-3, reads KAGVTQTPRYLIKTRGQQVTLSCSPISGHRSVSWYQQTPGQGLQFLFEYFSETQRNKGNFPGRFSGRQFSNSRSEMNVSTLELGDSALYLCASSMDRGRTDTQYFGPGTRLTVL.

The chain uses TRBV5-4 and TRBJ2-5; TRBD2 matches 8 bases. Looked up from germline, CDR1 is SGHNT and CDR2 is YYREEE (reference sequence). The junction had 7 bases not matched to a gene; V was cut back by 3 bases and J by 6 bases. The CDR3 spans 14 residues. CDR3 coding DNA: TGTGCCAGCAGCTCCGGGGGGGAGCAGAAGACCCAGTACTTC. It specifies CASSSGGEQKTQYF.

The rearrangement uses TRBV28 and TRBJ1-1, with a possible D match to TRBD1 (5 bases). CDR1 is MDHEN and CDR2 is SYDVKM in the germline V gene. This CDR3 has 15 residues. Trimming removed 5 bases at V and 4 bases at J, with 17 bases between. CDR3 region: CASSLLRGPPTEAFF. DNA for the CDR3: TGTGCCAGCAGTCTCTTAAGGGGCCCCCCCACTGAAGCTTTCTTT.

The rearrangement links TRBV18 to TRBJ1-4; D call uncertain. Germline CDR1 KGHSH, CDR2 LQKENI. Between the trimmed V and J ends, which lost 8 bases and 8 bases, there was a span of 24 bases. This CDR3 is 16 amino acids long. The CDR3 sequence: CASALTNSPGGEKLFF. The CDR3 DNA sequence: TGTGCCAGCGCACTGACGAACAGCCCTGGAGGAGAAAAACTGTTTTTT.

The chain joins TRBV10-3 to TRBJ1-2; no clear D. This CDR3 is 13 amino acids long. V was clipped by 8 bases and J by 4 bases, with 14 bases between them. In germline, CDR1 is ENHRY, CDR2 SYGVKD. The CDR3: CAIRQDHSYGYTF. CDR3 nucleotides: TGTGCCATCCGGCAGGACCACTCCTATGGCTACACCTTC.

The chain recombines TRBV7-9 with TRBJ1-2, with TRBD1 identical over 9 bases. Germline CDR1 and CDR2: SEHNR and FQNEAQ (reference sequence). The CDR3 length is 16 residues. V trimming: 1 base; J trimming: 2 bases; junction bases outside the gene matches: 5. The CDR3 reads CASSLGGQGANYGYTF. The DNA for the CDR3 is TGTGCCAGCAGCTTAGGGGGACAGGGAGCGAACTATGGCTACACCTTC.

V usage is TRBV10-3 and J usage is TRBJ1-1; weak D call: TRBD1 (6 bases). Germline lookup yields CDR1 ENHRY and CDR2 SYGVKD. The length of the CDR3 is 15 residues. The ends were cut back, 2 bases at V and 5 bases at J, with 15 bases in the middle. Here the CDR3 reads CAISELQGSGTEAFF. The CDR3 nucleotides are TGTGCCATCAGTGAGCTACAGGGTTCCGGAACTGAAGCTTTCTTT.

Regarding this clone: The germline gene is not matched at one end of the junction; a read error may be the cause. The V and J genes are TRBV27 and TRBJ1-2; D remains ambiguous. Germline-derived CDR1 and CDR2 are MNHEY and SMNVEV (reference sequence). CDR3 size: 14 residues. In DNA form, the CDR3 reads TGTGCCAGCAGTTTAAATCCTGGGATGGTTGGGCTGGAGTTT. Translating it yields CASSLNPGMVGLEF.

This rearrangement joins TRBV9 to TRBJ1-6; 7 bases are a match to TRBD1. CDR3 length: 14 amino acids. V was pared by 8 bases and J by 9 bases, with 11 bases of the junction left unmatched. Germline loops: CDR1 SGDLS, CDR2 YYNGEE. This chain's CDR3 is CASGRDSKFSPLHF. Here the CDR3 DNA reads TGTGCCAGTGGTCGGGACAGTAAATTTTCACCCCTCCACTTT.

This chain links TRBV30 with TRBJ1-3; the D is unclear. Germline CDR1 is GTSNPN and CDR2 is SVGIG (reference sequence). The CDR3 extends over 14 amino acids. The V gene lost 1 base and the J gene lost 0 bases, with 7 bases spanning the gap. Written as DNA, the CDR3 is TGTGCCTGGAGTGCCGACTACTCTGGAAACACCATATATTTT. As protein: CAWSADYSGNTIYF.

The V and J genes are TRBV11-2 and TRBJ1-1; no clear D. Deletions cut 3 bases from V and 1 base from J, with 9 bases between. Germline V gene lookup returns CDR1 SGHAT and CDR2 FQNNGV. The CDR3 loop spans 14 amino acids. This chain's CDR3 is CASSFGYENTEAFF. CDR3 coding DNA: TGTGCCAGCAGCTTCGGGTACGAGAACACTGAAGCTTTCTTT.

The chain uses TRBV7-3 and TRBJ2-7, with D perhaps matching TRBD1 (6 bases). This CDR3 is built from 14 residues. Germline CDR1 reads SGHTA; CDR2 reads FQGTGA. The V and J ends lost 0 bases and 5 bases respectively, with 11 bases between them. CDR3 bases: TGTGCCAGCAGCTTAACGGGGGCTGGCGACGAGCAGTACTTC. Its translation: CASSLTGAGDEQYF.

CDR3 sequence: CASRILIPTYEQYF. CDR3 sequence (DNA): TGTGCCAGCAGGATTCTGATTCCCACCTACGAGCAGTACTTC. V is TRBV11-2 and J is TRBJ2-7; D not resolved. This CDR3 region has 14 residues. CDR1 is SGHAT, CDR2 FQNNGV, per germline. Trimming pared 6 bases from V and 2 bases from J, leaving 14 bases between.

This chain links TRBV6-1 with TRBJ2-2, with 7 bases lining up with TRBD1. This CDR3 region has 15 residues. Germline V gives CDR1 MNHNS, CDR2 SASEGT. The trim removed 7 bases at V and 5 bases at J, leaving 10 bases unmatched. The CDR3 DNA reads TGTGCCAGCATCCTACGACAGGGCGGGACCGGGGAGCTGTTTTTT. Its protein is CASILRQGGTGELFF.

This chain links TRBV2 with TRBJ1-1; D is unclear. CDR3 length: 11 amino acids. Germline-derived CDR1 and CDR2 are SNHLY and FYNNEI. V lost 5 bases and J lost 4, with 5 bases in between. CDR3 sequence: CASSLGTEAFF. The CDR3 DNA is TGTGCCAGCAGTTTAGGCACTGAAGCTTTCTTT.

The chain recombines TRBV5-4 with TRBJ2-6, with TRBD1 matching 7 bases. CDR1 SGHNT and CDR2 YYREEE come from the germline V gene (reference sequence). This CDR3 has 17 residues. With 4 bases clipped from V and 1 base from J, the junction kept 8 bases outside the gene matches. CDR3 region: CASSPRDRTSGANVLTF. The CDR3 nucleotides are TGTGCCAGCAGCCCCCGGGACAGAACATCTGGGGCCAACGTCCTGACTTTC.

The CDR3 protein is CAWSVGTYGYTF. CDR3 bases: TGTGCCTGGAGTGTGGGGACCTATGGCTACACCTTC. The rearrangement joins TRBV30 to TRBJ1-2; weak D call: TRBD1 (5 bases). Deletions cut 0 bases from V and 4 bases from J, with 6 bases between. The CDR3 is 12 amino acids. Germline CDR1 reads GTSNPN; CDR2 reads SVGIG (reference sequence).